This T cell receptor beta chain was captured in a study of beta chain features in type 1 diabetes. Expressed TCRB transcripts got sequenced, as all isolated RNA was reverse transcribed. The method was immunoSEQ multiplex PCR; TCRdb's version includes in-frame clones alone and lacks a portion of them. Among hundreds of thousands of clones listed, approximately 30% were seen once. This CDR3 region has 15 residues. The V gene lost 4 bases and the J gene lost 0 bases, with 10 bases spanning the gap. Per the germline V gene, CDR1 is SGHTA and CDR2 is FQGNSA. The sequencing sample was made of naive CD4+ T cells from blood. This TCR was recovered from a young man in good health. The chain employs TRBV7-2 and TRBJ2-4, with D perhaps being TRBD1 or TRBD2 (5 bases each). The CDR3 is CASSYSGTAKNIQYF. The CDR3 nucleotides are TGTGCCAGCAGCTATTCCGGGACAGCCAAAAACATTCAGTACTTC.